Shown below are 21 T cell receptor beta chains from a single sample sequenced in a study of beta chain features in type 1 diabetes. Study-wide findings and caveats: TCRB CDR3s from Type 1 diabetes patients were moderately but significantly shorter in all four CD4+ subsets.

Expressed TCRB transcripts were sequenced, since all the RNA that had been isolated was reverse transcribed. Method: immunoSEQ multiplex PCR; TCRdb's copy keeps in-frame clones and lacks some. The sample has tens of thousands of clones; around 50% are singletons. No cognate antigen is known for these TCRs. Sequencing was carried out using Tregs from blood. The receptors here all came from a woman between 35 and 50 years old with type 1 diabetes.

This clone is judged medium-sized. This chain links TRBV5-1 with TRBJ2-7; D may be TRBD1 (7 bases). The CDR3 length is 16 residues. The germline V gene has CDR1 SGHRS and CDR2 YFSETQ. Trimming cost V 5 bases and J 2 bases, with 20 bases left between them. The CDR3 spells CASSFAQQGGTYEQYF. CDR3 nucleotide sequence: TGCGCCAGCAGTTTTGCCCAGCAGGGGGGTACCTACGAGCAGTACTTC.

The chain recombines TRBV27 with TRBJ1-2; 7 bases line up with TRBD1. The CDR3 sequence is 13 residues long. CDR1 and CDR2 from the germline V gene are MNHEY and SMNVEV (reference sequence). Trimming at V came to 8 bases and at J to 5 bases, leaving 8 bases not matched to a gene. CDR3 bases: TGTGCCAGCTCACAGGGGCGGGATTATGGCTACACCTTC. This sequence encodes CASSQGRDYGYTF.

The V gene is TRBV28, the J gene TRBJ2-5; D unclear. There are 12 residues in the CDR3. Between the trimmed V and J ends, which lost 3 bases and 4 bases, there was a span of 6 bases. Germline CDR1 reads MDHEN; CDR2 reads SYDVKM. DNA for the CDR3: TGTGCCAGCAGTTTCGTATTAGAGACCCAGTACTTC. Protein: CASSFVLETQYF. Variable domain in full (rest from reference TRBV28 and TRBJ2-5): DVKVTQSSRYLVKRTGEKVFLECVQDMDHENMFWYRQDPGLGLRLIYFSYDVKMKEKGDIPEGYSVSREKKERFSLILESASTNQTSMYLCASSFVLETQYFGPGTRLLVL.

This rearrangement joins TRBV28 to TRBJ2-7; a weak D match, TRBD1 (6 bases). The CDR3 is made up of 13 amino acids. Trimming pared 6 bases from V and 3 bases from J, leaving 12 bases between. CDR1 and CDR2 from the germline V gene are MDHEN and SYDVKM. The CDR3 sequence: CASRGQPRYEQYF. CDR3 DNA: TGTGCCAGCAGGGGACAACCCCGCTACGAGCAGTACTTC. The whole variable domain, remainder taken from reference TRBV28 and TRBJ2-7, is DVKVTQSSRYLVKRTGEKVFLECVQDMDHENMFWYRQDPGLGLRLIYFSYDVKMKEKGDIPEGYSVSREKKERFSLILESASTNQTSMYLCASRGQPRYEQYFGPGTRLTVT.

The rearrangement links TRBV2 to TRBJ1-2; a weak D match, TRBD1 (6 bases). This CDR3 contains 12 residues. Germline V CDR1 and CDR2: SNHLY, FYNNEI. Trimming took 6 bases from V and 4 from J, leaving 9 bases between them. CDR3 nucleotide sequence: TGTGCCAGCAGGCTAGGGGGCTATGGCTACACCTTC. This codes for CASRLGGYGYTF. The complete variable domain, with remaining parts taken from reference TRBV2 and TRBJ1-2, reads EPEVTQTPSHQVTQMGQEVILRCVPISNHLYFYWYRQILGQKVEFLVSFYNNEISEKSEIFDDQFSVERPDGSNFTLKIRSTKLEDSAMYFCASRLGGYGYTFGSGTRLTVV.

V gene TRBV7-9 combines with J gene TRBJ2-6; 8 nucleotides line up with TRBD1. Germline V gene lookup returns CDR1 SEHNR and CDR2 FQNEAQ (reference sequence). The CDR3 has 16 amino acids. After removal of 5 bases from V and 4 bases from J, the junction contained 7 bases not matched to a gene. This CDR3 reads CASSPQGAGGANVLTF. DNA for the CDR3: TGTGCCAGCAGCCCTCAGGGGGCTGGAGGGGCCAACGTCCTGACTTTC.

The chain recombines TRBV2 with TRBJ2-5, with 10 bases fitting TRBD2. V shed 7 bases, J shed 5 bases, and the junction held 4 bases outside the gene matches. There are 13 residues in the CDR3. Looked up from germline, CDR1 is SNHLY and CDR2 is FYNNEI. CDR3 loop: CASTGLARETQYF. As DNA, the CDR3 is TGTGCCAGCACGGGACTAGCGAGGGAGACCCAGTACTTC.

The V gene is TRBV7-2, the J gene TRBJ2-2; tentative D call: TRBD1 (6 bases). CDR1 is SGHTA, CDR2 FQGNSA, per germline. The CDR3 is 17 residues long. Between the trimmed V and J ends, which lost 2 bases and 5 bases, there was a span of 18 bases. CDR3 nucleotides: TGTGCCAGCAGCTTACGGACTTCCTCAAGGGGGACCGGGGAGCTGTTTTTT. Its translation is CASSLRTSSRGTGELFF.

The chain links TRBV6-6 to TRBJ2-5; D is perhaps TRBD1 (5 bases). Trimming pared 2 bases from V and 4 bases from J, leaving 11 bases between. Germline loops: CDR1 MNHNY, CDR2 SVGAGI (reference sequence). The length of the CDR3 is 14 residues. CDR3 residues: CASSYGVQGETQYF. CDR3 in DNA: TGTGCCAGCAGTTACGGGGTCCAGGGAGAGACCCAGTACTTC.

The chain has TRBV28 and TRBJ2-7; 7 bases line up with TRBD2. The CDR3 extends over 15 amino acids. V was clipped by 0 bases and J by 1 base; unmatched bases: 3. Germline-derived CDR1 and CDR2 are MDHEN and SYDVKM. The CDR3 DNA reads as TGTGCCAGCAGTTTATGGCGGCGGGGGTCCTACGAGCAGTACTTC. It encodes CASSLWRRGSYEQYF. Together with reference TRBV28 and TRBJ2-7, the CDR3 gives the full variable domain: DVKVTQSSRYLVKRTGEKVFLECVQDMDHENMFWYRQDPGLGLRLIYFSYDVKMKEKGDIPEGYSVSREKKERFSLILESASTNQTSMYLCASSLWRRGSYEQYFGPGTRLTVT.

The chain combines TRBV5-1 with TRBJ2-1; a weak D match, TRBD2 (6 bases). Germline CDR1 SGHRS, CDR2 YFSETQ. The CDR3 length is 18 residues. Trimming shortened V by 4 bases and J by 7 bases, and 27 bases separated the two germline ends. The CDR3 sequence is CASSDLTRTTRGRNEQFF. The CDR3 DNA follows: TGCGCCAGCAGCGACCTCACTAGAACCACGCGGGGACGAAATGAGCAGTTCTTC. Full variable domain (outside the CDR3, taken from reference TRBV5-1 and TRBJ2-1): KAGVTQTPRYLIKTRGQQVTLSCSPISGHRSVSWYQQTPGQGLQFLFEYFSETQRNKGNFPGRFSGRQFSNSRSEMNVSTLELGDSALYLCASSDLTRTTRGRNEQFFGPGTRLTVL.

This clone was picked up a small number of times. The chain carries TRBV27 and TRBJ2-2, with 15 bases fitting TRBD2. V gave up 10 bases and J gave up 6 bases; unmatched junction bases: 15. CDR1 is MNHEY and CDR2 is SMNVEV in the germline V gene (reference sequence). This CDR3 spans 18 amino acids. The CDR3 reads CATEAGTSGRPGAGELFF. CDR3 DNA: TGTGCCACCGAAGCCGGGACTAGCGGGAGGCCCGGGGCCGGGGAGCTGTTTTTT.

The J gene is TRBJ1-5, the V gene TRBV5-5; the D is unclear. The germline V gene encodes CDR1 SGHKS and CDR2 YYEKEE (reference sequence). CDR3 length: 16 amino acids. V was shortened by 4 bases and J by 1 base, with 15 bases between the two germline ends. The CDR3 DNA reads TGTGCCAGCAGCAACACCGGGGATGTGAGCAATCAGCCCCAGCATTTT. Translation: CASSNTGDVSNQPQHF.

This chain connects TRBV4-3 to TRBJ1-2; 7 nucleotides align to TRBD1. This CDR3 region has 14 residues. With 3 bases clipped from V and 7 bases from J, the junction kept 8 bases outside the gene matches. Germline CDR1 reads LGHNA; CDR2 reads YSLEER. CDR3 nucleotides: TGCGCCAGCAGCCAGGTGGGGACAGTCGGTGGCTACACCTTC. Encoded protein: CASSQVGTVGGYTF.

CDR3 residues: CASSLGTGHQETQYF. CDR3 DNA sequence: TGTGCCAGCAGCTTAGGGACAGGACACCAAGAGACCCAGTACTTC. V usage is TRBV7-9 and J usage is TRBJ2-5; 7 nucleotides align to TRBD1. J was trimmed by 0 bases and V by 1 base; bases with no gene match: 2. Germline loops: CDR1 SEHNR, CDR2 FQNEAQ (reference sequence). This CDR3 region has 15 residues.

The chain joins TRBV2 to TRBJ1-4; D is unresolved. Looked up from germline, CDR1 is SNHLY and CDR2 is FYNNEI. The CDR3 totals 10 residues. Between the trimmed V and J ends, which lost 6 bases and 8 bases, there was a span of 4 bases. The CDR3 reads CASRQEKLFF. CDR3 in DNA: TGTGCCAGCAGACAGGAAAAACTGTTTTTT.

The chain employs TRBV6-5 and TRBJ2-7; D perhaps matches TRBD1 (6 bases). The germline gives CDR1 MNHEY, CDR2 SVGAGI. The CDR3 runs to 14 residues. V lost 6 bases to trimming and J lost 0 bases, with 12 bases between them. The CDR3 loop is CASSLDRLSYEQYF. CDR3 coding DNA: TGTGCCAGCAGCCTGGACAGACTCTCCTACGAGCAGTACTTC.

This clone turned up a few times. V is TRBV5-1 and J is TRBJ2-1; a weak D match, TRBD1 (6 bases). The CDR3 loop spans 15 amino acids. The germline CDR1 and CDR2 sequences are SGHRS and YFSETQ. V lost 4 bases to trimming and J lost 1 base, with 12 bases between them. The CDR3 DNA follows: TGCGCCAGCAGCCCTAGGACAGATTCCTACAATGAGCAGTTCTTC. Translated: CASSPRTDSYNEQFF.

This clone was picked up a small number of times. The chain uses TRBV2 and TRBJ1-1; no definite D call. This CDR3 comprises 13 residues. Germline loops: CDR1 SNHLY, CDR2 FYNNEI. The V end lost 4 bases, the J end lost 1 base, and 7 bases lay between the germline ends. This chain's CDR3 is CASSVEGNTEAFF. Written as DNA, the CDR3 is TGTGCCAGCAGTGTGGAGGGGAACACTGAAGCTTTCTTT.

This clone has only a few counts. The V and J genes are TRBV5-6 and TRBJ2-5, with 10 bases lining up with TRBD1. Germline CDR1 reads SGHDT; CDR2 reads YYEEEE. CDR3 length equals 14 residues. Trimming at V came to 2 bases and at J to 5 bases, leaving 3 bases not matched to a gene. CDR3 loop: CASSFRDRGETQYF. CDR3 coding DNA: TGTGCCAGCAGCTTCCGGGACAGGGGCGAGACCCAGTACTTC.

This clone was seen just once. The V gene is TRBV6-1, the J gene TRBJ2-7, with unresolved D. Germline CDR1 MNHNS, CDR2 SASEGT. The V and J ends lost 3 bases and 3 bases respectively, with 3 bases between them. The CDR3 spans 11 residues. CDR3 loop: CASSDSYEQYF. The CDR3 bases are TGTGCCAGCAGTGACAGCTACGAGCAGTACTTC.